Here is one T cell receptor (beta chain) with its context. Which antigen it targets is not known. No base-level quality is on record; no much larger clone is a single base apart. This sample is drawn from a study of cytomegalovirus exposure and HLA in healthy donors (dated by TCRdb to 2016 to 2017). At the level of the whole study: According to an earlier analysis of several hundred of the donors, 150 million to 200 million T cells yielded over 100 million unique TCR beta sequences and approximately 300 Gb of sequence data. An early release that covered roughly 600 HLA-typed donors contained around 330 gigabases of sequencing data and tens of millions of unique TCR sequences. Of the 350 to 400 genotyped donors, roughly 85% fell in the genetic ancestry cluster associated with self-reported Caucasian donors. The study was designed to test whether signatures of past pathogen exposure could be identified by cataloging public T cell receptors. The T cell repertoires of several hundred subjects were profiled by immunosequencing and related to cytomegalovirus serostatus. Along with the approximately 700-subject first cohort, a separate validation cohort of approximately 110 different subjects was used. To predict cytomegalovirus infection status, the study brought together high-throughput TCR immunosequencing, statistical association of individual TCRs with disease status, and machine learning. A later analysis re-examined previously published TCR beta repertoires from just over 650 donors and added high-resolution HLA genotyping to investigate patterns of TCR occurrence. Rather than using new phenotypic data, the later analysis identified candidate immune exposures from TCR beta sequences and from how often those sequences occurred across donors. To decide whether each TCR beta V gene segment behaved as functional or pseudogenic, an earlier analysis of some 570 of the donors relied on high-throughput TCR beta sequencing. Donor age, sex, ethnicity and CMV serostatus were collected together with the repertoire data. A later genetic analysis used genome-wide SNP genotypes for about three fifths of the 666 donors, treating that subset as a discovery cohort. Every repertoire in the discovery cohort had been generated on one and the same sequencing platform. HLA typing covered class I and class II loci at four-digit resolution. Typing coverage differed by locus: A, B, C, DRB1 and DQB1 were typed in roughly 620-640 donors, DQA1 in 522, DPA1 in 600 to 610, and DPB1 in just under 490. A few DR-DQ haplotypes were handled as single units for association and clustering because linkage in the cohort was strong. Across around 400 genotyped donors of the cohort, an average of approximately 240,000 unique TCR beta nucleotide sequences per donor were sequenced, and around 20% of those sequences were non-productive. The research as a whole found: A few of the identified cytomegalovirus-associated TCR beta chains were confirmed in vitro to be specific for cytomegalovirus antigens. A later analysis found that TCR association rates varied across HLA loci, with DRB1 alleles showing the most associated TCRs and HLA-C alleles the fewest. The earlier analysis of some 560 of the donors excluded approximately 15 rarely observed V segments, including chromosome 9 orphons, because counts were too low. The only immune exposure information available for the cohort was CMV serostatus. An earlier analysis of 587 of the donors showed that most TCR beta V segments appeared in productive rearrangements either about 90% or about 30% of the time, which broadly matched IMGT annotations. The authors suggested that the approach could potentially be extended to other disease states and immunological phenotypes. A cluster of highly shared sequence variants was judged likely to be a technical artifact of the sequencing pipeline. Sequencing depth was assumed to be roughly uniform across donors in the presence/absence analyses, though that assumption may not hold. A later genetic analysis associated a missense DCLRE1C variant with V-gene and J-gene trimming of TCR beta chains, and an independent cohort replicated the association. A further reported finding was that TCR beta sequences accurately predicted the HLA-A and HLA-B alleles for most subjects in the first cohort. When HLA alleles, especially DR and DQ, strongly co-occurred, attributing TCR associations to individual alleles was difficult. While some public TCRs were present in many individuals, most TCR sequences turned up only very rarely across donors. Correlated functional status among segregating V segments might be attributable to linkage disequilibrium, but an unknown experimental factor could not be ruled out. Because HLA typing was unavailable for some donors at each locus, only the typed subset was used in association tests. Compared with the approximately 710-donor mean, donors in an Asian-associated ancestry cluster had fewer N-insertions in productive TCRs, according to a later genetic analysis. The study listed 164 TCR beta chains as associated with cytomegalovirus. According to a later analysis, parvovirus B19, influenza, CMV and Epstein-Barr virus appeared linked to several top co-occurrence clusters. The classifier was reported to diagnose cytomegalovirus status with high specificity and sensitivity in both the original and validation cohorts. Specific HLA alleles were associated with roughly 16,000 TCR beta sequences at a false discovery rate of 0.05 in a later analysis. The cohort was sequenced for TCR beta chains only, and without alpha or paired-chain data the features that could be detected were limited. A later analysis found that most CMV-associated TCR beta chains appeared HLA-restricted, with HLA associations seemingly driven largely by CMV exposure. Compared with equally common non-associated chains, HLA-associated TCR beta chains in a later analysis were more clonally expanded and had lower generation probabilities.

Library construction relied on the immunoSEQ multiplex PCR assay. A mixture of 60 forward primers for TCR Vbeta segments and 13 reverse primers for TCR Jbeta segments was used in the multiplex PCR. A multiplex PCR assay on genomic DNA amplified the CDR3 region of rearranged TCR beta genes. The Illumina HiSeq System was used to sequence the amplified TCR beta libraries as 87-base-pair reads. The published analysis was carried out like this. Across the 500 to 850 repertoires, a later analysis counted 78 million or so unique TCR beta chains, around 11 million of which were shared by at least two donors. Raw reads were error-corrected and collapsed into unique sequences with a nearest-neighbor algorithm that merged closely related sequences to remove PCR and sequencing errors. CDR3 sequences were aligned to IMGT reference sequences to assign V, D and J gene segments. Each retained sequence needed at least a six-nucleotide match to both a V gene segment and a J gene segment. A rearrangement was called productive if the CDR3 had no stop codons and remained in frame with V and J, and every other rearrangement was called non-productive. Following IMGT convention, CDR3 was defined as the stretch from the second conserved V-encoded cysteine to the conserved J-encoded phenylalanine. The earlier analysis of about 560 of the donors excluded any sequence lacking an unambiguous match to a single V gene segment. An earlier analysis of several hundred of the donors classified V segments as functional when productive rearrangements were above 56.7% and as segregating when the standard deviation between donors was above 5%. A statistical classification framework was built for diagnosing cytomegalovirus status from the catalog of TCR beta chain sequences. In a later analysis, TCR nucleotide sequences were compared against IMGT/GENE-DB human TR gene sequences so that V and J genes could be assigned. Using the TCRdist pipeline, a later analysis assigned CDR3 sequences along with most-parsimonious VDJ recombination scenarios. A later analysis defined each TCR beta chain by its CDR3 amino acid sequence plus V-gene family, and excluded reads lacking a unique V-gene family. A later analysis removed 500 to 650 highly shared, low-generation-probability nucleotide sequences to deal with suspected cross-contamination and a sequencing artifact. In a later analysis, a clonal expansion index was calculated for each public chain from normalized within-repertoire ranks of inferred template counts. In a later analysis, generation probabilities were computed with a VDJ recombination model fitted to out-of-frame rearrangements, and the resulting probabilities were checked against IGoR. Hypergeometric tests were used in a later analysis to score TCR-TCR, TCR-HLA and TCR-CMV co-occurrence, with a repertoire-size bias correction applied to the TCR pairs. A later analysis estimated false discovery rates by permuting HLA or CMV assignments 20 times. A later analysis grouped co-occurring TCRs with DBSCAN, adding TCRdist sequence similarity when clustering within HLA-allele-positive subsets. For co-occurrence clustering, repertoires with fewer than 30,000 or more than 120,000 public chains were excluded, along with roughly 5 repertoires with anomalous nucleotide sharing. TCRdb took over this immuneACCESS table, retaining in-frame rearrangements with V and J assigned. Such tables are incomplete; in checked studies, under half of the missing clones stem from an unresolved V gene, and the remainder is unexplained. V, J and clone size were drawn from that table, and D and trimming were deduced from the DNA. This sample is represented by 100,000 to 150,000 clones; about 84% of them were singletons. The ten biggest clones cover around 4% of the sample.

The cohort comprised several hundred healthy bone marrow donors. Cohort members were all nominally healthy when sampled, although unrecorded immune exposures were likely present. The donor was CMV seropositive and belonged to the group of more than 250 seropositive cohort members. Every donor gave a peripheral blood sample, and the peripheral blood mononuclear cells from that sample were used for TCR beta sequencing. The Qiagen DNeasy Blood Extraction Kit was used to extract genomic DNA from the blood cell samples. The clonotype was recovered from a man aged 18 to 35 in good health and CMV-seropositive. Material: PBMCs.

The bases are TGTGCCAGCAGCACAGGGTTCTATGGCTACACCTTC. It translates as CASSTGFYGYTF. The V and J segments used are TRBV6-1 and TRBJ1-2; 6 matching bases give a weak D call of TRBD1. Trimming costs V 6 bases and J 4 bases, and their ends lie 9 bases apart. The CDR3 runs 12 amino acids, cysteine and phenylalanine included. The only DNA kept is the CDR3, 36 bases in frame from the first base. For CDR1 and CDR2, the germline V gene lists MNHNS and SASEGT.